This is a list of T cell receptor beta chains from one sample in a study of cytomegalovirus exposure and HLA in healthy donors. Here immunoSEQ multiplex PCR was the method, and the copy in TCRdb shows in-frame clones only, minus some. Here the sample spans some 110,000 clones, roughly 79% being singletons. Sequencing input: PBMCs. The receptors originated from a woman between 18 and 29 years old in good health and CMV-seronegative. CDR3s include the opening cysteine and the closing phenylalanine or tryptophan. The D gene is left open where the match is weak. Some rows mark clone size as missing; the rest say once, few, many or name a class of expanded clone.

once	14	TRBJ2-5	TRBD1	TRBV5-4	TGTGCCAGCAGCTTCCAGGGGGCGTGGGAGACCCAGTACTTC	CASSFQGAWETQYF
.	17	TRBJ2-2	.	TRBV5-6	TGTGCCAGCAGCTTGGCGCGGGCAGCACAGAACACCGGGGAGCTGTTTTTT	CASSLARAAQNTGELFF
.	16	TRBJ2-3	TRBD2	TRBV6-5	TGTGCCAGCAGTTCCCCCACTAGCGGGGGGGCCGGAGGGCAGTATTTT	CASSSPTSGGAGGQYF
.	14	TRBJ2-1	TRBD1	TRBV10-3	TGTGCCATCAACCCGGGACAGGGGGCTTTTGAGCAGTTCTTC	CAINPGQGAFEQFF
.	14	TRBJ1-3	.	TRBV13	TGTGCCAGCAGCCGGGACTCTCCCTGGGACACCATATATTTT	CASSRDSPWDTIYF
.	14	TRBJ1-5	.	TRBV5-1	TGCGCCAGCAGCTTGGAAGGGGGGGGACAGCCCCAGCATTTT	CASSLEGGGQPQHF
.	15	TRBJ2-3	TRBD2	TRBV7-9	TGTGCCAGCAGCTTTCCACTAGCGGGGACAGATACGCAGTATTTT	CASSFPLAGTDTQYF
few	15	TRBJ1-2	.	TRBV19	TGTGCCAGTAGTACCTCGGGGATCGACAGGAAGAGCTACACCTTC	CASSTSGIDRKSYTF
.	15	TRBJ1-2	TRBD1	TRBV9	TGTGCCAGCAGCGTAGGGACAGGGGGCAACTATGGCTACACCTTC	CASSVGTGGNYGYTF
.	14	TRBJ2-5	TRBD1	TRBV6-5	TGTGCCAGCAGTACACGGGACAGCCAAGAGACCCAGTACTTC	CASSTRDSQETQYF
.	15	TRBJ1-5	.	TRBV2	TGTGCCAGCAGCCTGATGGCAGGGCAGAATCAGCCCCAGCATTTT	CASSLMAGQNQPQHF
few	14	TRBJ1-1	.	TRBV27	TGTGCCAGCAGTTTTGCGGGGTTGAACACTGAAGCTTTCTTT	CASSFAGLNTEAFF
few	15	TRBJ2-3	.	TRBV13	TGTGCCAGCAGGGGGGCTGGTAGCCAAACGGATACGCAGTATTTT	CASRGAGSQTDTQYF
.	15	TRBJ1-2	.	TRBV2	TGTGCCAGCAGTCTTACAGGCCAGGGAAACTATGGCTACACCTTC	CASSLTGQGNYGYTF
.	18	TRBJ2-7	.	TRBV4-1	TGCGCCAGCAGCCAAGATCCCCCTGGCACACAAATCTCCTACGAGCAGTACTTC	CASSQDPPGTQISYEQYF
few	14	TRBJ2-7	TRBD2	TRBV27	TGTGCCAGCAGTATGTTAGCGGGGGCGGTTGAGCAGTACTTC	CASSMLAGAVEQYF
.	12	TRBJ1-1	.	TRBV7-2	TGTGCCAGCAGCCGCTCTACCGGGGAGGCTTTCTTT	CASSRSTGEAFF
.	12	TRBJ2-5	TRBD1	TRBV28	TGTGCCAGCAGCGGGACAGTCAGTCCCCAGTACTTC	CASSGTVSPQYF
.	14	TRBJ2-2	.	TRBV18	TGTGCCAGCTCACCACCGCTCAGGACCGGGGAGCTGTTTTTT	CASSPPLRTGELFF
.	14	TRBJ1-1	.	TRBV7-3	TGTGCCAGCAGCCCAAGTGGACAGAACACTGAAGCTTTCTTT	CASSPSGQNTEAFF
.	15	TRBJ2-7	TRBD1	TRBV29-1	TGCAGCGTTGATTCTGATAAGCGGACAGGCTACGAGCAGTACTTC	CSVDSDKRTGYEQYF
.	12	TRBJ2-7	.	TRBV21-1	TGTGCCAGCGGGAGGACAGGGGGCGAGCAGTACTTC	CASGRTGGEQYF
.	16	TRBJ2-3	TRBD1	TRBV4-1	TGCGCCAGCAGCCAAGAAGAAACAGGGGACACAGATACGCAGTATTTT	CASSQEETGDTDTQYF
once	13	TRBJ2-7	.	TRBV29-1	TGCAGCGTTGAAGCCCCAGGGGCTGACGAGCAGTACTTC	CSVEAPGADEQYF
.	14	TRBJ2-3	TRBD1	TRBV28	TGTGCCAGCACACAGGGGTCTAGCACAGATACGCAGTATTTT	CASTQGSSTDTQYF
.	16	TRBJ2-1	TRBD2	TRBV9	TGTGCCAGCAGCACCGCCGGGACTAGTCAATCGTCTGAGCAGTTCTTC	CASSTAGTSQSSEQFF
.	15	TRBJ2-5	.	TRBV11-2	TGTGCCAGCAGTCCCGGGGGTGGGGACCGCGAGACCCAGTACTTC	CASSPGGGDRETQYF
.	16	TRBJ1-1	TRBD1	TRBV19	TGTGCCAGTAGTATAGACCTCAGGGGGGCGAACACTGAAGCTTTCTTT	CASSIDLRGANTEAFF
.	15	TRBJ2-3	.	TRBV6-1	TGTGCCAGCAGTGAACCCCCGGGGAGCACAGATACGCAGTATTTT	CASSEPPGSTDTQYF
.	17	TRBJ1-5	.	TRBV7-8	TGTGCCAGCAGCTCCCGTCGGTCAACGGGAGGCAATCAGCCCCAGCATTTT	CASSSRRSTGGNQPQHF
.	13	TRBJ1-2	TRBD1	TRBV28	TGTGCCAGCAGGGGACAGACAAACTATGGCTACACCTTC	CASRGQTNYGYTF
.	15	TRBJ1-1	TRBD1	TRBV5-1	TGCGCCAGCAGCTTGGAAGGGGGCGCGGGCACTGAAGCTTTCTTT	CASSLEGGAGTEAFF
.	15	TRBJ1-1	.	TRBV19	TGTGCCAGTAGCCCAACGGGACAAGGGGCGCGAGGAGCTTTCTTT	CASSPTGQGARGAFF
few	14	TRBJ2-7	.	TRBV5-1	TGCGCCAGCAGCTCCCAAGGACAAGGAAACGAGCAGTACTTC	CASSSQGQGNEQYF
.	13	TRBJ1-2	.	TRBV9	TGTGCCAGCAGCGTAGAGGCGGACTATGGCTACACCTTC	CASSVEADYGYTF
.	13	TRBJ2-1	TRBD1	TRBV27	TGTGCCAGCAGTTGGGGGACAGGGAATGAGCAGTTCTTC	CASSWGTGNEQFF
.	13	TRBJ1-2	.	TRBV28	TGTGCCAGCAGTCCAGCGGCAAGCTATGGCTACACCTTC	CASSPAASYGYTF
few	15	TRBJ1-4	.	TRBV7-9	TGTGCCAGCAGCCCGGCCAGACCTTCGCGGGAAAAACTGTTTTTT	CASSPARPSREKLFF
.	12	TRBJ2-7	.	TRBV28	TGTGCCAGCAGTTTTTTGAGGGCCGAGCAGTACTTC	CASSFLRAEQYF
.	13	TRBJ1-1	.	TRBV19	TGTGCCAGTAGTAACGGGGTGAACACTGAAGCTTTCTTT	CASSNGVNTEAFF
.	15	TRBJ1-6	.	TRBV28	TGTGCCAGCAGTTTCGCAGGGATGGCGAATTCACCCCTCCACTTT	CASSFAGMANSPLHF
.	14	TRBJ1-1	.	TRBV4-2	TGTGCCAGCAGCCAAGACTCCAAGGACATGTCGGCTTTCTTT	CASSQDSKDMSAFF
.	14	TRBJ2-1	TRBD1	TRBV30	TGTGCCTGGAGTCTACAGGGGGCCTACAATGAGCAGTTCTTC	CAWSLQGAYNEQFF
.	12	TRBJ1-2	.	TRBV6-1	TGTGCCAGCATGAGGCAGAACTATGGCTACACCTTC	CASMRQNYGYTF
few	14	TRBJ2-7	TRBD1	TRBV30	TGTGCCTGGAGTCCACAGGGGCCCCCCTACGAGCAGTACTTC	CAWSPQGPPYEQYF
.	16	TRBJ2-7	TRBD1	TRBV9	TGTGCCAGCAGCGTAGGTCCCCTGACAGGGTCTTACGAGCAGTACTTC	CASSVGPLTGSYEQYF
once	14	TRBJ1-2	.	TRBV27	TGTGCCAGCGCTCTCGGGGGGAATGCGAGAGGCTACACCTTC	CASALGGNARGYTF
.	15	TRBJ2-1	TRBD2	TRBV4-1	TGCGCCAGCAGCCGCGAGGGAGGGTCCTACAATGAGAAGTTCTTC	CASSREGGSYNEKFF
once	13	TRBJ2-2	.	TRBV30	TGTGCCTGGAGGCAGTCCTTTATCGGGGAGCTGTTTTTT	CAWRQSFIGELFF
.	16	TRBJ2-2	.	TRBV4-1	TGCGCCAGCAGCCATCAGGGATCCAGGGGCTCCGGGGAGCTGTTTTTT	CASSHQGSRGSGELFF